The 2 T cell receptor beta chains in this list originate from one sample, sequenced in a study of T cell responses to AZD1222 COVID-19 vaccine (dated by TCRdb to the early 2020s). Library creation used the immunoSEQ multiplex PCR assay. The clones in this table, taken by TCRdb from immuneACCESS, are in-frame only. Not every clone is retained; where verified, under half of the shortfall comes from an unresolved V gene, and the cause of the rest is unknown. Present in this sample are 100,000 to 150,000 clones, about nine tenths of which were seen just once. About 4% of the sample rests with the top ten. The sample's time point label, decoded: baseline before first vaccination. Read against the paper, the sample's treatment or condition label means: meningococcal conjugate vaccine given as trial control. This specimen consisted of peripheral blood, obtained on day 0 of MenACWY control vaccination. The source is an adult in good health.

The chain recombines TRBV7-2 with TRBJ2-1; 9 nucleotides line up with TRBD2. Germline loops: CDR1 SGHTA, CDR2 FQGNSA. V shed 5 bases and J 4 bases; nucleotides not matched to a gene: 6. The CDR3 is 15 amino acids. The CDR3 spells CASSIGLALYNEQFF. Written as DNA, the CDR3 is TGTGCCAGCAGCATCGGACTAGCGTTATACAATGAGCAGTTCTTC.

The V call is TRBV19, the J call TRBJ2-1; D gene ambiguous. The CDR3 covers 13 residues. Germline CDR1 and CDR2: LNHDA and SQIVND (reference sequence). V was trimmed by 5 bases and J by 9 bases, leaving 14 bases between them. CDR3 region: CASSATTWGEQFF. In nucleotides, the CDR3 is TGTGCCAGTAGTGCGACCACCTGGGGTGAGCAGTTCTTC.